This section outlines one T cell receptor (beta chain) sequence together with its context. Its antigen remains unidentified. Base qualities are not provided; no much larger clone lies one nucleotide away. The sample comes from a study of T cell changes during pregnancy in multiple sclerosis (dated by TCRdb to the late 2010s). For context, the study as a whole: In women with multiple sclerosis, the researchers looked at how the T cell repertoire shifted as pregnancy progressed.

V is clipped by 3 bases and J by 2 bases, and the sequence between their germline boundaries is 10 bases long. CDR1 and CDR2, per the germline V gene (reference sequence), are LNHDA and SQIVND. The CDR3 numbers 14 residues from cysteine through phenylalanine. Only the CDR3 region is kept as DNA, spanning 42 bases read in frame from base 1. Receptors were amplified or captured by the immunoSEQ multiplex PCR assay. The immuneACCESS repertoire file appears here via TCRdb, limited to in-frame rearrangements. These files lack a portion of the clones; in checked studies, under half of the deficit traces to unresolved V genes, and the cause of the others is not known. The sample data list around 56,000 clones, and approximately 90% of these were observed just once. 0.76% of the sample is held by the ten biggest clonotypes.

Sequenced material: CD4+ T cells from peripheral blood mononuclear cells, taken in the first trimester of pregnancy. The receptor comes from a female donor with multiple sclerosis, enrolled in a pregnancy study. The chain couples TRBV19 to TRBJ2-5, and TRBD1 may be the D gene, going by 5 matching bases. The CDR3: CASSISSGQETQYF. The nucleotide sequence reads as follows: TGTGCCAGTAGTATTTCGTCAGGGCAAGAGACCCAGTACTTC.